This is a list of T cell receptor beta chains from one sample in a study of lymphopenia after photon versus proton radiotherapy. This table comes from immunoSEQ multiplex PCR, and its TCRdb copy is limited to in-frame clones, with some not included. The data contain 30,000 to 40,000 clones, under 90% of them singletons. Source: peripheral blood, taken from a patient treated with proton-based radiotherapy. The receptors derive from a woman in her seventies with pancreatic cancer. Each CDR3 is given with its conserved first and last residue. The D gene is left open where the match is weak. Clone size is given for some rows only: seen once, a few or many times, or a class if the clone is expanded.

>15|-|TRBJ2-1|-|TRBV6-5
CASSYSQVFNNEQFF
TGTGCCAGCAGTTACTCACAGGTGTTCAACAATGAGCAGTTCTTC
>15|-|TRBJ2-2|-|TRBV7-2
CASSLGSRTVGELFF
TGTGCCAGCAGCTTAGGTAGTAGAACGGTGGGGGAGCTGTTTTTT
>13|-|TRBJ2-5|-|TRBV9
CASSRTLEETQYF
TGTGCCAGCAGCCGAACGTTAGAAGAGACCCAGTACTTC
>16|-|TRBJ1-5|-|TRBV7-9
CASSPQPDSMDQPQHF
TGTGCCAGCAGCCCTCAACCGGACAGCATGGATCAGCCCCAGCATTTT
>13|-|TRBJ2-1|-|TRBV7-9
CASSPRKANEQFF
TGTGCCAGCAGCCCCAGGAAGGCCAATGAGCAGTTCTTC
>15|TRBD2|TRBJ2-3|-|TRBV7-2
CASRRLADHTDTQYF
TGTGCCAGCAGACGACTAGCGGACCACACAGATACGCAGTATTTT
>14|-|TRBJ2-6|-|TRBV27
CASSYLSGANVLTF
TGTGCCAGCAGTTACCTCTCTGGGGCCAACGTCCTGACTTTC
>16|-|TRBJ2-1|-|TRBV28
CASSQPRTSGNNEQFF
TGTGCCAGCAGTCAGCCTCGGACCTCGGGGAACAATGAGCAGTTCTTC
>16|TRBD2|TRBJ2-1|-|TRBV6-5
CASSYSTSGRSNEQFF
TGTGCCAGCAGTTACTCGACCAGCGGGAGAAGCAATGAGCAGTTCTTC
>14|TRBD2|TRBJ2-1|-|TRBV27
CASKLAGGNNEQFF
TGTGCCAGCAAACTAGCGGGAGGGAACAATGAGCAGTTCTTC
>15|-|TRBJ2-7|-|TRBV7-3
CASSEGQGTSYEQYF
TGTGCCAGCAGCGAGGGGCAGGGGACTTCCTACGAGCAGTACTTC
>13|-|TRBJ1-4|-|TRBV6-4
CASSRGPNEKLFF
TGTGCCAGCAGTCGTGGACCTAATGAAAAACTGTTTTTT
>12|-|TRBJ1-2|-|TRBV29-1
CSVPRGAPGYTF
TGCAGCGTTCCCCGGGGGGCGCCTGGCTACACCTTC
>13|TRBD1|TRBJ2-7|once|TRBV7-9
CASSGRQGGEQYF
TGTGCCAGCAGCGGAAGACAGGGCGGCGAGCAGTACTTC
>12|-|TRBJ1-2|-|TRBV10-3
CAISDVRIGYTF
TGTGCCATCAGTGATGTGAGGATTGGCTACACCTTC
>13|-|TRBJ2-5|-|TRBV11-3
CASSPRLLETQYF
TGTGCCAGCAGCCCCCGACTGCTAGAGACCCAGTACTTC
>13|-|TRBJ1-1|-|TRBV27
CASSPAFDTEAFF
TGTGCCAGCAGTCCGGCTTTTGACACTGAAGCTTTCTTT
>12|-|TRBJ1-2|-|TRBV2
CASRGINYGYTF
TGTGCCAGCAGAGGGATTAACTATGGCTACACCTTC
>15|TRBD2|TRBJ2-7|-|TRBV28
CASSLGLAGPYEQYF
TGTGCCAGCAGCCTGGGACTAGCGGGACCCTACGAGCAGTACTTC
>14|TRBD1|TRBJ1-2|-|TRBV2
CASSEGRQGNGYTF
TGTGCCAGCAGTGAGGGGAGACAGGGGAATGGCTACACCTTC
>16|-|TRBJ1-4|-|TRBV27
CASGDGTRPTNEKLFF
TGTGCCAGCGGGGATGGTACCCGACCAACTAATGAAAAACTGTTTTTT
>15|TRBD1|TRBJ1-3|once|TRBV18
CASSPGQGPGNTIYF
TGTGCCAGCTCACCTGGACAGGGGCCTGGAAACACCATATATTTT
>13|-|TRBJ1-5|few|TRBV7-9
CASSPDSNQPQHF
TGTGCCAGCAGCCCTGATAGCAATCAGCCCCAGCATTTT
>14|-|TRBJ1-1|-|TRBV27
CASRPRGSYTEAFF
TGTGCCAGCAGACCCAGAGGGAGTTACACTGAAGCTTTCTTT
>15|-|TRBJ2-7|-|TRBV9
CASSVTAASSYEQYF
TGTGCCAGCAGCGTAACAGCGGCGAGCTCCTACGAGCAGTACTTC
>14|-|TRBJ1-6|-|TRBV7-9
CASSLGNPVSPLHF
TGTGCCAGCAGCTTAGGGAACCCCGTTTCACCCCTCCACTTT
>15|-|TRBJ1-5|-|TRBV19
CASSSTDNSNQPQHF
TGTGCCAGTAGCTCGACAGACAATAGCAATCAGCCCCAGCATTTT